The 15 T cell receptor beta chains below were found in one sample sequenced in a study of blood T cell repertoires in COVID-19. Some clones are missing from TCRdb's copy, which holds only in-frame ones; the method was immunoSEQ multiplex PCR. The sample holds 55,000 to 75,000 clones, roughly 80% seen once. The sequencing input was peripheral blood. These receptors were taken from an older man with active or convalescent COVID-19.

This clone showed up many times. The genes are TRBV4-2 and TRBJ1-4, with D hard to call. V lost 4 bases to trimming and J lost 5 bases, with 11 bases between them. The V gene's germline CDR1 is LGHNA and CDR2 YNFKEQ. The CDR3 has 14 residues. CDR3 loop: CASSLNSMNEKLFF. The CDR3 DNA reads as TGTGCCAGCAGCCTCAACAGTATGAATGAAAAACTGTTTTTT.

V and J are TRBV9 and TRBJ2-7; 8 bases agree with TRBD2. J gave up 0 bases and V 1 base, and 3 bases lay outside the gene matches. CDR1 SGDLS and CDR2 YYNGEE come from the germline V gene. The CDR3 contains 15 residues. In DNA form, the CDR3 reads TGTGCCAGCAGCGTATTAGGGACTAGCTCCTACGAGCAGTACTTC. Its protein product is CASSVLGTSSYEQYF.

J is TRBJ1-3 and V is TRBV9; D unresolved. Trimming pared 0 bases from V and 0 bases from J, leaving 10 bases between. The CDR3 is made up of 16 amino acids. Germline lookup yields CDR1 SGDLS and CDR2 YYNGEE. The CDR3 spells CASSVGAGSSGNTIYF. CDR3 DNA sequence: TGTGCCAGCAGCGTAGGGGCCGGCAGCTCTGGAAACACCATATATTTT. The full variable domain, in which reference TRBV9 and TRBJ1-3 provide the parts outside the CDR3, is DSGVTQTPKHLITATGQRVTLRCSPRSGDLSVYWYQQSLDQGLQFLIQYYNGEERAKGNILERFSAQQFPDLHSELNLSSLELGDSALYFCASSVGAGSSGNTIYFGEGSWLTVV.

This clone was seen a single time. The rearrangement uses TRBV12-3 or TRBV12-4 and TRBJ2-7; 8 nucleotides align to TRBD1. The CDR3 contains 13 residues. V shed 8 bases, J shed 5 bases, and the junction held 8 bases outside the gene matches. The CDR3 reads CASGIQGAHEQYF. The CDR3 bases are TGTGCCAGCGGAATTCAGGGGGCCCACGAGCAGTACTTC.

This clone was counted a single time. V gene TRBV7-9 combines with J gene TRBJ2-5, with 10 bases lining up with TRBD2. The CDR3 has 14 residues. The V segment lost 5 bases and the J segment 5 bases; nucleotides outside the gene matches: 5. CDR1 is SEHNR, CDR2 FQNEAQ, per germline (reference sequence). The CDR3 DNA sequence: TGTGCCAGCAGCACCAGCGGGGGGGCCGAGACCCAGTACTTC. Protein product: CASSTSGGAETQYF.

This clone was counted between two and nine times. V and J are TRBV11-2 and TRBJ1-2; perhaps TRBD1 as D (5 bases). Germline V CDR1 and CDR2: SGHAT, FQNNGV. CDR3 length: 13 amino acids. Trimming pared 1 base from V and 7 bases from J, leaving 10 bases between. This chain's CDR3 is CASSLGGTFGYTF. CDR3 nucleotide sequence: TGTGCCAGCAGCTTAGGCGGGACTTTTGGCTACACCTTC.

This chain joins TRBV4-2 and TRBJ1-6; D may be TRBD1 (5 bases). The V gene's germline CDR1 is LGHNA and CDR2 YNFKEQ. This CDR3 has 18 amino acids. Trimming shortened V by 1 base and J by 10 bases, and 23 bases separated the two germline ends. This chain's CDR3 is CASSQASKAPGEGSPLHF. The DNA for the CDR3 is TGTGCCAGCAGCCAAGCATCCAAAGCGCCGGGGGAGGGATCACCCCTCCACTTT.

V gene TRBV5-1 combines with J gene TRBJ2-2, with D maybe TRBD2 (5 bases). Trimming took off 3 bases at V and 4 bases at J, with 7 bases between the two ends. This CDR3 is built from 13 residues. CDR1 is SGHRS, CDR2 YFSETQ, per germline. The CDR3 sequence is CASSWGATGELFF. The DNA for the CDR3 is TGCGCCAGCAGCTGGGGAGCCACCGGGGAGCTGTTTTTT.

This clone showed up just once. The gene calls are TRBV12-3 or TRBV12-4 and TRBJ1-5; D not resolved. CDR3 length: 13 residues. Trimming removed 3 bases at V and 2 bases at J, with 5 bases between. The CDR3 coding sequence is TGTGCCAGCAGTTTCAGTGGCAATCAGCCCCAGCATTTT. This translates into CASSFSGNQPQHF.

The chain couples TRBV27 to TRBJ1-1; 8 bases agree with TRBD1. The germline V gene encodes CDR1 MNHEY and CDR2 SMNVEV (reference sequence). This CDR3 comprises 10 residues. The V segment lost 7 bases and the J segment 12 bases; nucleotides outside the gene matches: 4. The CDR3 DNA sequence: TGTGCCAGCAAGAGGGACAGGACTTTCTTT. Its translation is CASKRDRTFF.

This sequence joins TRBV15 and TRBJ1-5; 7 bases line up with TRBD1. V was clipped by 0 bases and J by 7 bases; unmatched bases: 6. Germline CDR1 LNHNV, CDR2 YYDKDF (reference sequence). CDR3 length: 15 amino acids. The CDR3 region has the DNA TGTGCCACCAGCAGAGAGGCAGGGGGACGGCAGCCCCAGCATTTT. Encoded protein: CATSREAGGRQPQHF.

This clone turned up a few times. The V and J genes are TRBV4-1 and TRBJ1-6, with unresolved D. CDR3 length equals 17 residues. In germline, CDR1 is MGHRA, CDR2 YSYEKL. The V end was cut by 0 bases, the J end by 13 bases, with 22 bases between. Here the CDR3 reads CASSQDLGSPTVLPLHF. The CDR3 region has the DNA TGCGCCAGCAGCCAAGATTTGGGTAGCCCTACCGTACTCCCCCTCCACTTT.

The chain links TRBV6-5 to TRBJ2-7, with TRBD2 as a possible D gene (6 bases). The CDR3 has 11 amino acids. Germline lookup yields CDR1 MNHEY and CDR2 SVGAGI. V was cut by 3 bases and J by 11 bases, with 11 bases left in between. The DNA of the CDR3 is TGTGCCAGCAGTTATAAGACTAGGGAGTACTTC. It codes for CASSYKTREYF.

The chain uses TRBV7-8 and TRBJ2-2, with D hard to call. The CDR3 has 15 amino acids. Between the trimmed V and J ends, which lost 2 bases and 3 bases, there was a span of 10 bases. CDR1 and CDR2 from the germline V gene are SGHVS and FQNEAQ. For the CDR3, the DNA is TGTGCCAGCAGCTTAATTCGGTTGGACACCGGGGAGCTGTTTTTT. Protein product: CASSLIRLDTGELFF.

This clone was counted between two and nine times. The V call is TRBV6-4, the J call TRBJ2-3; maybe TRBD2 (6 bases). Trimming left V 5 bases short and J 2 bases short, with 11 bases between. The CDR3 runs 14 residues. From germline, CDR1 is MRHNA and CDR2 SNTAGT. CDR3 DNA sequence: TGTGCCAGCAGTCGGGAGCAGCACACAGATACGCAGTATTTT. This encodes CASSREQHTDTQYF.